Below, 21 T cell receptor beta chains from the same sample are listed, as sequenced in a study of blood T cell repertoires in COVID-19. The table came from immunoSEQ multiplex PCR; TCRdb's copy has only in-frame clones and leaves some out. The table has more than 80,000 clones, 85% to 90% seen once. The sample was peripheral blood. The receptor source for this set is a human donor with active COVID-19. The donor label of this sample is uncertain.

The rearrangement joins TRBV19 to TRBJ1-1, with D unresolved. This CDR3 region has 11 residues. Trimming took off 7 bases at V and 0 bases at J, with 3 bases between the two ends. Germline V gives CDR1 LNHDA, CDR2 SQIVND (reference sequence). The CDR3 is CASNMNTEAFF. The CDR3 nucleotides are TGTGCCAGTAATATGAACACTGAAGCTTTCTTT.

The sample holds a few counts of this clone. This chain uses TRBV4-1 with TRBJ1-6, with D unclear. The CDR3 contains 17 residues. Germline V gene sequence: CDR1 MGHRA, CDR2 YSYEKL. Trimming stripped 0 bases from V and 7 bases from J, with 16 bases between. CDR3 in DNA: TGCGCCAGCAGCCAAGATTTCGCGGCAGCCGGAAATTCACCCCTCCACTTT. Its protein is CASSQDFAAAGNSPLHF.

The chain joins TRBV5-1 to TRBJ2-3; 9 bases map to TRBD2. Germline CDR1 is SGHRS and CDR2 is YFSETQ. The CDR3 length is 16 residues. Trimming at V came to 2 bases and at J to 2 bases, leaving 6 bases not matched to a gene. The CDR3 bases are TGCGCCAGCAGCTTTCAAGCGGGGGGCAACACAGATACGCAGTATTTT. Translation gives CASSFQAGGNTDTQYF.

The CDR3 region has the DNA TGTGCCGCTGACAGGGGGCGAGAGACCCAGTACTTC. It encodes CAADRGRETQYF. The chain uses TRBV30 and TRBJ2-5; 10 bases agree with TRBD1. Trimming removed 8 bases from V and 4 bases from J; junction bases left unmatched: 4. Germline V CDR1 and CDR2: GTSNPN, SVGIG (reference sequence). The length of the CDR3 is 12 residues.

The V call is TRBV7-2, the J call TRBJ1-6; the D gene is possibly TRBD1 (5 bases). Deletions cut 4 bases from V and 12 bases from J, with 10 bases between. The germline gives CDR1 SGHTA, CDR2 FQGNSA. CDR3 size: 12 residues. The CDR3 spells CASSSPDRPLHF. Here the CDR3 DNA reads TGTGCCAGCAGCTCACCTGACAGACCCCTCCACTTT.

The J gene is TRBJ2-5, the V gene TRBV4-1; no firm D call. The CDR3 is made up of 11 amino acids. V was shortened by 4 bases and J by 5 bases, with 5 bases between the two germline ends. Germline V gives CDR1 MGHRA, CDR2 YSYEKL. The DNA of the CDR3 is TGCGCCAGCAGCCTCGGGGAGACCCAGTACTTC. This gives the protein CASSLGETQYF.

V is TRBV7-8 and J is TRBJ2-2; D not resolved. This CDR3 region has 14 residues. V was shortened by 1 base and J by 8 bases, with 11 bases between the two germline ends. CDR1 is SGHVS, CDR2 FQNEAQ, per germline. The CDR3 protein is CASSLGVVAGELFF. CDR3 DNA: TGTGCCAGCAGCTTAGGAGTTGTCGCTGGGGAGCTGTTTTTT.

The chain combines TRBV4-1 with TRBJ2-2; TRBD2 matches at 16 bases. The CDR3 sequence is 18 residues long. CDR1 and CDR2 from the germline V gene are MGHRA and YSYEKL. V lost 1 base to trimming and J lost 7 bases; unmatched junction nucleotides: 6. CDR3 DNA: TGCGCCAGCAGCCAAGCCGGGACTAGCGGGGGGGCCATCGGGGAGCTGTTTTTT. Protein sequence: CASSQAGTSGGAIGELFF.

This clone was seen a few times. The genes are TRBV14 and TRBJ1-6; 10 positions agree with TRBD1. J gave up 9 bases and V 2 bases, and 1 base lay outside the gene matches. CDR1 is SGHDN and CDR2 is FVKESK in the germline V gene. CDR3 size: 14 residues. The DNA of the CDR3 is TGTGCCAGCAGCCAAAGGACAGGGGGTTCACCCCTCCACTTT. Translating gives CASSQRTGGSPLHF.

This chain links TRBV5-1 with TRBJ2-5; 7 positions agree with TRBD1. The CDR3 is 15 residues long. The V and J ends lost 2 bases and 1 base, in that order; junction bases with no gene match: 5. Germline V CDR1 and CDR2: SGHRS, YFSETQ. In DNA form, the CDR3 reads TGCGCCAGCAGCTTAAGCTACAGGGGCCAAGAGACCCAGTACTTC. It yields the protein CASSLSYRGQETQYF.

The chain recombines TRBV7-6 with TRBJ1-3; 11 nucleotides align to TRBD1. The length of the CDR3 is 16 residues. Losses at the gene ends were 5 bases for V and 4 bases for J; bases not matched to a gene: 7. The V gene's germline CDR1 is SGHVS and CDR2 FNYEAQ. The CDR3 bases are TGTGCCAGCAGCAAGGACAGGGGGCTTTCAGGAAACACCATATATTTT. Protein: CASSKDRGLSGNTIYF.

This clone was observed once. In nucleotides, the CDR3 is TGTGCCAGCAGCTTGTCTCGTTCGTTTACAGCCAAATCTGGAAACACCATATATTTT. Protein product: CASSLSRSFTAKSGNTIYF. This chain connects TRBV5-4 to TRBJ1-3, with D unresolved. V lost 1 base, J lost 1 base, and 21 bases lay in between. Germline V lookup: CDR1 SGHNT, CDR2 YYREEE (reference sequence). The CDR3 is 19 amino acids.

The chain couples TRBV15 to TRBJ1-2; 7 bases map to TRBD1. In germline, CDR1 is LNHNV, CDR2 YYDKDF (reference sequence). After removal of 4 bases from V and 7 bases from J, the junction contained 9 bases not matched to a gene. The CDR3 is 14 residues long. CDR3 protein: CATSTRTTGVGYTF. CDR3 DNA: TGTGCCACCAGCACCCGGACAACAGGGGTTGGCTACACCTTC.

The chain carries TRBV28 and TRBJ1-5; the D is unclear. Trimming took off 2 bases at V and 0 bases at J, with 5 bases between the two ends. The CDR3 runs to 14 residues. Germline V gene data show CDR1 as MDHEN and CDR2 as SYDVKM. CDR3 sequence (DNA): TGTGCCAGCAGTTTAGGCTCTAGCAATCAGCCCCAGCATTTT. This codes for CASSLGSSNQPQHF.

The rearrangement links TRBV7-2 to TRBJ1-3; no clear D. V lost 4 bases and J lost 2, with 9 bases in between. Germline CDR1 SGHTA, CDR2 FQGNSA. The CDR3 runs to 14 residues. The CDR3 region is CASSSLLAGNTIYF. The CDR3 DNA sequence: TGTGCCAGCAGCTCACTGCTGGCTGGAAACACCATATATTTT.

The chain couples TRBV5-6 to TRBJ1-2; 11 nucleotides align to TRBD1. Unmatched junction bases numbered 3, after V lost 4 bases and J lost 4 bases. Germline V gene sequence: CDR1 SGHDT, CDR2 YYEEEE. The CDR3 has 14 residues. This chain's CDR3 is CASSRDRGIYGYTF. The DNA for the CDR3 is TGTGCCAGCAGCCGGGACAGGGGGATCTATGGCTACACCTTC.

The table lists this clone with a few counts. The chain combines TRBV6-5 with TRBJ1-6; 10 nucleotides match TRBD1. CDR3 size: 14 residues. The junction had 6 bases not matched to a gene; V was cut back by 6 bases and J by 10 bases. From germline, CDR1 is MNHEY and CDR2 SVGAGI. CDR3 residues: CASRRDRGLSPLHF. In DNA, the CDR3 is TGTGCCAGCAGAAGGGACAGGGGACTCTCACCCCTCCACTTT.

The chain is built from TRBV28 and TRBJ2-3; 9 nucleotides agree with TRBD2. The CDR3 totals 15 residues. In germline, CDR1 is MDHEN, CDR2 SYDVKM. The junction had 6 bases not matched to a gene; V was cut back by 3 bases and J by 5 bases. The DNA of the CDR3 is TGTGCCAGCAGTTTCAAGCGGGGGGCCCTAGATACGCAGTATTTT. As protein: CASSFKRGALDTQYF.

The rearrangement uses TRBV5-1 and TRBJ2-5, with D maybe TRBD2 (6 bases). This CDR3 is built from 13 residues. The V end was cut by 7 bases, the J end by 2 bases, with 12 bases between. Germline V gene lookup returns CDR1 SGHRS and CDR2 YFSETQ. The CDR3 sequence is CASSWGVQETQYF. CDR3 nucleotides: TGCGCCAGCTCTTGGGGGGTACAAGAGACCCAGTACTTC.

V is TRBV3-1 (or the pseudogene TRBV3-2) and J is TRBJ2-2, with D possibly matching TRBD2 (5 bases). The germline V and J ends were trimmed by 3 bases and 3 bases, with 20 bases remaining between them. The CDR3 has 18 residues. The germline V gene encodes CDR1 LGHDT and CDR2 YNNKEL (reference sequence). The CDR3 spells CASSQYTPDSTHTGELFF. CDR3 nucleotide sequence: TGTGCCAGCAGCCAGTACACCCCGGACTCTACGCACACCGGGGAGCTGTTTTTT.

This chain connects TRBV5-5 to TRBJ2-6; TRBD1 might be the D (6 bases). V lost 4 bases, J lost 3 bases, and 17 bases lay in between. Germline V gene lookup returns CDR1 SGHKS and CDR2 YYEKEE (reference sequence). This CDR3 comprises 17 residues. The CDR3 DNA reads TGTGCCAGCAGCAAGACAACACCAGGGGTTGGGGCCAACGTCCTGACTTTC. Protein sequence: CASSKTTPGVGANVLTF.